These 32 T cell receptor beta chains were all obtained from the same sample, sequenced in a study of cytotoxic CD8 clonotypes in ibrutinib-treated CLL. This table comes from immunoSEQ multiplex PCR, and its TCRdb copy is limited to in-frame clones, with some not included. The sample comprises hundreds of thousands of clones, roughly three quarters of which are singletons, and about 6% rests with the top ten. Sequenced material: PBMCs, taken after 12 months of ibrutinib treatment. The receptors derive from a human donor with chronic lymphocytic leukemia.

This clone appeared many times. The chain is built from TRBV30 and TRBJ1-5; D is undetermined. Trimming took off 1 base at V and 0 bases at J, with 16 bases between the two ends. Germline V gene lookup returns CDR1 GTSNPN and CDR2 SVGIG (reference sequence). The CDR3 is 17 residues long. Here the CDR3 DNA reads TGTGCCTGGAGTGGGGATCCCCTCACCCATAGCAATCAGCCCCAGCATTTT. This encodes CAWSGDPLTHSNQPQHF.

The CDR3 here is CASSPSRGGETQYF. In DNA, the CDR3 is TGTGCCAGCAGCCCATCTAGAGGGGGGGAGACCCAGTACTTC. This chain links TRBV4-2 with TRBJ2-5; D may be TRBD1 or TRBD2 (6 bases each). Trimming removed 4 bases at V and 5 bases at J, with 14 bases between. Per the germline V gene, CDR1 is LGHNA and CDR2 is YNFKEQ. This CDR3 has 14 amino acids.

The chain employs TRBV7-2 and TRBJ1-3; D unclear. Trimming shortened V by 4 bases and J by 0 bases, and 10 bases separated the two germline ends. The CDR3 runs to 15 residues. CDR1 is SGHTA, CDR2 FQGNSA, per germline. This CDR3 reads CASSSGGSSGNTIYF. The CDR3 region has the DNA TGTGCCAGCAGCTCCGGAGGGAGCTCTGGAAACACCATATATTTT.

V usage is TRBV7-2 and J usage is TRBJ2-5; D call uncertain. The CDR3 is 14 amino acids. Germline assignment: CDR1 SGHTA and CDR2 FQGNSA. V was trimmed by 5 bases and J by 2 bases, leaving 12 bases between them. The CDR3 reads CASSPPGKQETQYF. Here the CDR3 DNA reads TGTGCCAGCAGCCCCCCCGGCAAGCAAGAGACCCAGTACTTC. The full variable domain, rest sourced from reference TRBV7-2 and TRBJ2-5, is GAGVSQSPSNKVTEKGKDVELRCDPISGHTALYWYRQSLGQGLEFLIYFQGNSAPDKSGLPSDRFSAERTGGSVSTLTIQRTQQEDSAVYLCASSPPGKQETQYFGPGTRLLVL.

This clone was detected only once. V is TRBV6-6 and J is TRBJ1-1, with TRBD1 identical over 9 bases. J was trimmed by 6 bases and V by 6 bases; bases with no gene match: 5. CDR3 length: 13 residues. From germline, CDR1 is MNHNY and CDR2 SVGAGI (reference sequence). DNA of the CDR3: TGTGCCAGCAGGGAGCACAGGGGGCCTGAAGCTTTCTTT. It encodes CASREHRGPEAFF.

Notes on this clone: Sequence at one end of the junction differs from germline and may be a read error. This sample also contains other DNA sequences that code for the same CDR3. As DNA, the CDR3 is TGTGCCAGCGGCCGCGGGACAGTCCCCCAGCCCCAACATTTT. Translating gives CASGRGTVPQPQHF. The rearrangement links TRBV6-1 to TRBJ1-5, with 7 positions matching TRBD1. CDR1 MNHNS and CDR2 SASEGT come from the germline V gene. This CDR3 contains 14 residues.

This clone has a handful of counts. The V and J genes are TRBV5-1 and TRBJ2-1; the match to TRBD2 covers 7 bases. CDR1 is SGHRS and CDR2 is YFSETQ in the germline V gene. V lost 4 bases to trimming and J lost 1 base; unmatched junction nucleotides: 8. This CDR3 region has 16 residues. CDR3 nucleotides: TGCGCCAGCAGCGGAGCGGGATTAAGGTCCTACAATGAGCAGTTCTTC. It is translated as CASSGAGLRSYNEQFF.

V is TRBV11-2 and J is TRBJ2-3; D possibly corresponds to TRBD1 (5 bases). The germline gives CDR1 SGHAT, CDR2 FQNNGV. CDR3 length: 14 amino acids. Between the trimmed V and J ends, which lost 0 bases and 6 bases, there was a span of 10 bases. The CDR3 bases are TGTGCCAGCAGCTTAGATGGCAGGGCCGATACGCAGTATTTT. Protein sequence: CASSLDGRADTQYF. Full variable domain (outside the CDR3, taken from reference TRBV11-2 and TRBJ2-3): EAGVAQSPRYKIIEKRQSVAFWCNPISGHATLYWYQQILGQGPKLLIQFQNNGVVDDSQLPKDRFSAERLKGVDSTLKIQPAKLEDSAVYLCASSLDGRADTQYFGPGTRLTVL.

This chain joins TRBV7-9 and TRBJ1-2; D unclear. Trimming took off 5 bases at V and 8 bases at J, with 18 bases between the two ends. Germline V gene data show CDR1 as SEHNR and CDR2 as FQNEAQ (reference sequence). This CDR3 region has 14 residues. The CDR3 spells CASSPPGVTGGYTF. CDR3 bases: TGTGCCAGCAGCCCTCCCGGGGTTACTGGAGGCTACACCTTC.

A few counts support this clone. The V call is TRBV6-1, the J call TRBJ2-1; D possibly corresponds to TRBD1 (7 bases). The germline gives CDR1 MNHNS, CDR2 SASEGT. V dropped 3 bases and J dropped 5 bases, with 14 bases sitting between them. CDR3 length: 15 residues. The CDR3 loop is CASSEWQGEDNEQFF. As DNA, the CDR3 is TGTGCCAGCAGTGAGTGGCAGGGGGAGGACAATGAGCAGTTCTTC.

V usage is TRBV7-2 and J usage is TRBJ2-1; 9 nucleotides align to TRBD1. This CDR3 comprises 15 residues. The trim removed 5 bases at V and 4 bases at J, leaving 6 bases unmatched. CDR1 and CDR2 from the germline V gene are SGHTA and FQGNSA. CDR3 loop: CASSQGTGSYNEQFF. Here the CDR3 DNA reads TGTGCCAGCAGCCAAGGGACAGGGTCTTACAATGAGCAGTTCTTC.

V gene TRBV6-6 combines with J gene TRBJ1-6; TRBD1 matches 7 bases. The CDR3 extends over 14 amino acids. In germline, CDR1 is MNHNY, CDR2 SVGAGI (reference sequence). The ends lost 5 bases at V and 8 bases at J; junction bases unmatched: 6. In DNA form, the CDR3 reads TGTGCCAGCAGTCCCAGGGGGATGGATTCACCCCTCCACTTT. It encodes CASSPRGMDSPLHF.

The genes are TRBV9 and TRBJ2-7; a weak D match, TRBD1 (6 bases). V lost 4 bases and J 5 bases, leaving 16 bases between the germline ends. The germline V gene encodes CDR1 SGDLS and CDR2 YYNGEE. The CDR3 totals 14 residues. DNA for the CDR3: TGTGCCAGCAGCCGGAGTACAGGGATCGACGAGCAGTACTTC. Residues: CASSRSTGIDEQYF.

This clone was seen more than once but under ten times. V usage is TRBV5-1 and J usage is TRBJ2-2; 7 bases fit TRBD1. Germline V lookup: CDR1 SGHRS, CDR2 YFSETQ. CDR3 length: 14 residues. Trimming removed 7 bases from V and 3 bases from J; junction bases left unmatched: 6. CDR3 sequence reads: CASRPGQYTGELFF. The CDR3 nucleotides read TGCGCCAGCCGCCCGGGACAGTACACCGGGGAGCTGTTTTTT. The whole variable domain, filled in from reference TRBV5-1 and TRBJ2-2, reads KAGVTQTPRYLIKTRGQQVTLSCSPISGHRSVSWYQQTPGQGLQFLFEYFSETQRNKGNFPGRFSGRQFSNSRSEMNVSTLELGDSALYLCASRPGQYTGELFFGEGSRLTVL.

For the CDR3, the DNA is TGTGCCAGCAGTCCCGGGACCACAGATACGCAGTATTTT. Protein sequence: CASSPGTTDTQYF. V usage is TRBV25-1 and J usage is TRBJ2-3, with D tentatively TRBD1 or TRBD2 (5 bases each). V was shortened by 5 bases and J by 2 bases, with 8 bases between the two germline ends. CDR3 size: 13 residues. Germline CDR1 MGHDK, CDR2 SYGVNS.

The genes are TRBV18 and TRBJ2-5; D might be TRBD2 (7 bases). The CDR3 consists of 14 residues. The germline V and J ends were trimmed by 8 bases and 2 bases, with 15 bases remaining between them. CDR1 and CDR2 (germline): KGHSH, LQKENI. CDR3 in amino acids: CASSGTTRQETQYF. As DNA, the CDR3 is TGTGCCAGCAGCGGGACAACTCGACAAGAGACCCAGTACTTC.

This clone was counted between two and nine times. The rearrangement uses TRBV7-2 and TRBJ2-7; possible D gene TRBD1, 6 bases. Trimming removed 3 bases at V and 2 bases at J, with 11 bases between. Germline CDR1 SGHTA, CDR2 FQGNSA. CDR3 size: 14 residues. The CDR3 sequence is CASSLIWDTYEQYF. The CDR3 DNA is TGTGCCAGCAGCTTGATCTGGGACACCTACGAGCAGTACTTC. The whole variable domain, remainder taken from reference TRBV7-2 and TRBJ2-7, is GAGVSQSPSNKVTEKGKDVELRCDPISGHTALYWYRQSLGQGLEFLIYFQGNSAPDKSGLPSDRFSAERTGGSVSTLTIQRTQQEDSAVYLCASSLIWDTYEQYFGPGTRLTVT.

This clone was picked up a small number of times. The chain links TRBV19 to TRBJ1-2; D might be TRBD1 (6 bases). CDR1 and CDR2 (germline): LNHDA, SQIVND (reference sequence). CDR3 size: 11 residues. Trimming stripped 10 bases from V and 8 bases from J, with 14 bases between. This CDR3 reads CATKQGFGYTF. The CDR3 DNA is TGTGCCACCAAACAGGGATTCGGCTACACCTTC.

The CDR3 sequence is CASSLQPTSGGPHNEQFF. The CDR3 nucleotides read TGCGCCAGCAGCCTACAACCGACTAGCGGGGGACCACACAATGAGCAGTTCTTC. The rearrangement joins TRBV4-3 to TRBJ2-1; TRBD2 matches at 12 bases. The CDR3 length is 18 residues. Germline V gene lookup returns CDR1 LGHNA and CDR2 YSLEER. V gave up 4 bases and J gave up 5 bases; unmatched junction bases: 12.

The chain is built from TRBV30 and TRBJ1-4, with TRBD1 as a possible D gene (5 bases). Trimming stripped 0 bases from V and 9 bases from J, with 14 bases between. There are 14 residues in the CDR3. Germline assignment: CDR1 GTSNPN and CDR2 SVGIG (reference sequence). This CDR3 reads CAWSVRWDGQKLFF. For the CDR3, the DNA is TGTGCCTGGAGTGTAAGGTGGGACGGACAAAAACTGTTTTTT.

The chain is built from TRBV6-5 and TRBJ1-2; 7 bases align to TRBD1. There are 15 residues in the CDR3. Germline V gene sequence: CDR1 MNHEY, CDR2 SVGAGI. V trimming: 8 bases; J trimming: 4 bases; junction bases outside the gene matches: 13. CDR3 sequence: CASGVTGSPLYGYTF. In nucleotides, the CDR3 is TGTGCCAGCGGAGTGACAGGGAGTCCCCTCTATGGCTACACCTTC.

This clone was observed a handful of times. The chain recombines TRBV30 with TRBJ1-1, with D perhaps matching TRBD1 (5 bases). The CDR3 is made up of 12 amino acids. Trimming stripped 7 bases from V and 2 bases from J, with 11 bases between. Germline V gene lookup returns CDR1 GTSNPN and CDR2 SVGIG (reference sequence). DNA for the CDR3: TGTGCCTCTACACGGGGCAACACTGAAGCTTTCTTT. It specifies CASTRGNTEAFF.

This clone appeared a single time. This chain joins TRBV30 and TRBJ2-7, with D tentatively TRBD2 (7 bases). V was clipped by 3 bases and J by 4 bases, with 16 bases between them. The CDR3 consists of 14 residues. CDR1 GTSNPN and CDR2 SVGIG come from the germline V gene (reference sequence). The CDR3 protein is CAWSHGAGAYEQYF. The CDR3 nucleotides are TGTGCCTGGAGCCACGGGGCGGGGGCATACGAGCAGTACTTC.

The chain is built from TRBV30 and TRBJ1-3, with 7 bases that match TRBD1. The CDR3 runs to 12 residues. The germline gives CDR1 GTSNPN, CDR2 SVGIG (reference sequence). V lost 7 bases, J lost 3 bases, and 3 bases stayed unmatched. The CDR3 protein is CAFGTVGNTIYF. In DNA form, the CDR3 reads TGTGCCTTTGGGACAGTTGGAAACACCATATATTTT.

The rearrangement links TRBV20-1 to TRBJ2-1, with D hard to call. CDR1 is DFQATT, CDR2 SNEGSKA, per germline (reference sequence). V was trimmed by 5 bases and J by 6 bases, leaving 5 bases between them. The CDR3 loop spans 10 amino acids. As DNA, the CDR3 is TGCAGTGCTTTGGGCAATGAGCAGTTCTTC. This codes for CSALGNEQFF.

The J gene is TRBJ1-5, the V gene TRBV19; TRBD1 agrees at 7 bases. The CDR3 length is 16 residues. CDR1 is LNHDA and CDR2 is SQIVND in the germline V gene (reference sequence). The V segment lost 5 bases and the J segment 3 bases; nucleotides outside the gene matches: 10. CDR3 DNA: TGTGCCAGTAGTTCCGAGACAGGGAGGGTCAATCAGCCCCAGCATTTT. It encodes CASSSETGRVNQPQHF.

V is TRBV7-9 and J is TRBJ2-3; 11 nucleotides agree with TRBD2. The CDR3 length is 17 residues. Trimming removed 5 bases from V and 5 bases from J; junction bases left unmatched: 12. Germline loops: CDR1 SEHNR, CDR2 FQNEAQ (reference sequence). CDR3 region: CASSTPTSGKGVDTQYF. The CDR3 region has the DNA TGTGCCAGCAGCACCCCGACTAGCGGGAAAGGGGTAGATACGCAGTATTTT.

The genes are TRBV7-9 and TRBJ1-3; TRBD1 aligns across 8 bases. CDR1 is SEHNR, CDR2 FQNEAQ, per germline (reference sequence). Unmatched junction bases numbered 0, after V lost 1 base and J lost 1 base. CDR3 length: 15 residues. This chain's CDR3 is CASSLGTGSGNTIYF. CDR3 nucleotides: TGTGCCAGCAGCTTAGGGACAGGGTCTGGAAACACCATATATTTT.

V usage is TRBV6-6 and J usage is TRBJ1-1; D might be TRBD1 (6 bases). This CDR3 region has 14 residues. Between the trimmed V and J ends, which lost 1 base and 4 bases, there was a span of 10 bases. Per germline, CDR1 MNHNY and CDR2 SVGAGI (reference sequence). DNA for the CDR3: TGTGCCAGCAGTTACTGGACAGTCCTCACTGAAGCTTTCTTT. Protein product: CASSYWTVLTEAFF.

This clone was seen only a few times. This chain uses TRBV7-6 with TRBJ1-2; D is perhaps TRBD1 (5 bases). This CDR3 is built from 13 residues. Trimming left V 6 bases short and J 2 bases short, with 10 bases between. CDR1 and CDR2 from the germline V gene are SGHVS and FNYEAQ. As DNA, the CDR3 is TGTGCCAGCAGTCCCCCAGGGAACTATGGCTACACCTTC. Translating gives CASSPPGNYGYTF.

This clone was detected only a few times. The chain links TRBV5-1 to TRBJ1-1; TRBD1 agrees at 7 bases. Germline V gene data show CDR1 as SGHRS and CDR2 as YFSETQ. This CDR3 region has 16 residues. V lost 6 bases and J lost 5; bases outside the gene matches: 16. The CDR3 loop is CASIPDRDYGDTEAFF. The CDR3 bases are TGCGCCAGCATCCCTGACAGGGACTATGGTGATACTGAAGCTTTCTTT.

The sample holds one count of this clone. This chain connects TRBV9 to TRBJ2-2; TRBD2 matches 9 bases. The CDR3 totals 16 residues. V lost 3 bases and J lost 8; bases outside the gene matches: 11. Germline-derived CDR1 and CDR2 are SGDLS and YYNGEE. The CDR3 region is CASSEAGGVAGGELFF. For the CDR3, the DNA is TGTGCCAGCAGCGAAGCGGGAGGTGTCGCTGGGGGGGAGCTGTTTTTT.